The T cell receptor beta chain described here comes from a study of T cell responses to AZD1222 COVID-19 vaccine. Study-wide findings and caveats: AZD1222 recipients seropositive at baseline numbered only five or six.

This CDR3 region has 12 residues. J gave up 15 bases and V 4 bases, and 8 bases lay outside the gene matches. Germline CDR1 reads MNHEY; CDR2 reads SVGAGI. Details on this clone: Its antigen is as yet unknown.

TCRdb's copy holds only in-frame clones and misses some; the assay was immunoSEQ multiplex PCR. The profile shows 150,000 to 200,000 clones, about 91% of them singletons. The chain has TRBV6-5 and TRBJ2-1; 8 bases fit TRBD2. The sequence was obtained from an adult in good health. The sample consisted of peripheral blood, taken on day 0 of AZD1222 vaccination. This CDR3 is CASSSQAGGRFF. CDR3 DNA: TGTGCCAGCAGTTCCCAGGCGGGGGGACGGTTCTTC.